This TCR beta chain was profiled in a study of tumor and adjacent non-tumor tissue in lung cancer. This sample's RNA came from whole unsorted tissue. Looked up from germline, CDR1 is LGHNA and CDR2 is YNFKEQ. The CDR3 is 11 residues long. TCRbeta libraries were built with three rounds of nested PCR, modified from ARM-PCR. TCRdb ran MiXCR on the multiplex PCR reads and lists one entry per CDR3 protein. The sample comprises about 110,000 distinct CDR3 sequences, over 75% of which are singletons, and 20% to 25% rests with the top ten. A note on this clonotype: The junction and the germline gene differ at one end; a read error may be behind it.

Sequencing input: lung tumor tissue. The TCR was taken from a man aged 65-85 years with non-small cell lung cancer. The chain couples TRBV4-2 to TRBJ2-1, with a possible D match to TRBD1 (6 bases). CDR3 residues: CAGRGNNEHFF. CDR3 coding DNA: TGTGCCGGCAGGGGCAACAATGAGCATTTCTTC.